The source of this TCR beta chain is a study of cytomegalovirus exposure and HLA in healthy donors. General observations from the study: Reported results showed that the classifier diagnosed cytomegalovirus status with high specificity and sensitivity. Across donors, most TCRs were seen rarely, yet some public ones were widespread.

J lost 1 base, V lost 2 bases, and 9 bases had no gene match. CDR1 SGHRS and CDR2 YFSETQ come from the germline V gene. CDR3 length: 17 residues. This clone was observed once. Its antigen is unknown. The repertoire was sequenced with immunoSEQ multiplex PCR; TCRdb's copy has only in-frame clones and lacks some. The sample yields about 130,000 clones, approximately 92% seen once. This receptor was obtained from a woman aged 18-29 years in good health and CMV-seropositive. The V gene is TRBV5-1, the J gene TRBJ2-3; 8 nucleotides line up with TRBD2. The sample taken for sequencing was PBMCs. CDR3 protein: CASSFQPPGGGTDTQYF. CDR3 bases: TGCGCCAGCAGCTTCCAACCACCGGGGGGGGGCACAGATACGCAGTATTTT.